This T cell receptor beta chain is from a study of cytomegalovirus exposure and HLA in healthy donors (dated by TCRdb to about 2017). Regarding the complete study: In an earlier analysis of some 610 of the donors, 276 Gb of sequence data and 90 million to 120 million unique TCR beta sequences from about 179 million T cells were reported. About 280 gigabases of sequencing data and 91 million or so unique TCR sequences made up an early release that covered several hundred HLA-typed donors. Among the approximately 400 genotyped donors, around 81% belonged to the genetic ancestry cluster associated with self-reported Caucasian donors. The aim of the study was to test whether cataloging public T cell receptors could identify signatures of past pathogen exposure. The T cell repertoires of 670 or so subjects were profiled by immunosequencing and related to cytomegalovirus serostatus. Along with the 666-subject first cohort, a separate validation cohort of over a hundred different subjects was used. High-throughput TCR immunosequencing, statistical association of individual TCRs with disease status, and machine learning were combined to predict cytomegalovirus infection status. In a later analysis, previously published TCR beta repertoires from 600 to 850 donors were re-analyzed and high-resolution HLA genotyping was added so that TCR occurrence patterns could be studied. In the later analysis, no new phenotypic data were used to find candidate immune exposures; instead, reliance was placed on TCR beta sequences and their occurrence across donors. In an earlier analysis of a few hundred of the donors, high-throughput TCR beta sequencing was used to judge whether each TCR beta V gene segment behaved as functional or pseudogenic. Alongside the repertoire data, information on donor age, sex, ethnicity and CMV serostatus was compiled. A later genetic analysis took genome-wide SNP genotypes for 398 of the 666 donors and used that subset as a discovery cohort. All discovery cohort repertoires had been generated on a single sequencing platform. Both class I and class II loci were covered by HLA typing, at four-digit resolution. The number of typed donors differed by locus: about 629-630 for A, B, C, DRB1 and DQB1; some 500 for DQA1; 606 for DPA1; and about 450 for DPB1. Because of strong linkage in the cohort, five DR-DQ haplotypes were treated as single units for association and clustering. Across around 400 genotyped donors of the cohort, an average of approximately 240,000 unique TCR beta nucleotide sequences per donor were sequenced, and about a sixth of those sequences were non-productive. What the study reported, not specific to this receptor: In a later analysis, several top co-occurrence clusters were reported to appear linked to parvovirus B19, influenza, CMV and Epstein-Barr virus. In an earlier analysis of approximately 590 of the donors, most TCR beta V segments appeared in productive rearrangements about 90% or about 30% of the time, broadly matching IMGT annotations. Correlated functional status among segregating V segments might reflect linkage disequilibrium, but an unknown experimental factor could not be ruled out. A cluster of highly shared sequence variants was judged likely to represent a technical artifact of the sequencing pipeline. A further reported finding was that TCR beta sequences accurately predicted the HLA-A and HLA-B alleles for most subjects in the first cohort. Because counts were too low, 15 or so rarely observed V segments, including chromosome 9 orphons, were excluded from the earlier analysis of under 650 of the donors. Roughly uniform sequencing depth across donors was assumed in presence/absence analyses, although this assumption may not hold. A few of the identified cytomegalovirus-associated TCR beta chains were confirmed in vitro to be specific for cytomegalovirus antigens. According to the authors, the approach could potentially be generalized to other disease states and immunological phenotypes. The cohort was sequenced for TCR beta chains only, and without alpha or paired-chain data the features that could be detected were limited. In a later analysis, HLA-associated TCR beta chains showed more clonal expansion and lower generation probabilities than non-associated chains that were equally common. An association between a missense DCLRE1C variant and V-gene and J-gene trimming of TCR beta chains was found in a later genetic analysis and replicated in an independent cohort. A later analysis found that most CMV-associated TCR beta chains appeared HLA-restricted, with HLA associations seemingly driven largely by CMV exposure. Compared with the approximately 600-donor mean, donors in an Asian-associated ancestry cluster had fewer N-insertions in productive TCRs, according to a later genetic analysis. Some IMGT-functional V segments, including TRBV6-2 and TRBV6-3, could not be distinguished by the 87-base-pair reads and were therefore excluded. At a false discovery rate of 0.05, a later analysis linked 15,000 to 20,000 TCR beta sequences to specific HLA alleles. Most TCR sequences were observed very rarely across donors, whereas some public TCRs were present in many individuals. Strong co-occurrence of HLA alleles, especially DR and DQ, made assigning TCR associations to individual alleles difficult. Immune exposure information for the cohort was limited to CMV serostatus. Because HLA typing was unavailable for some donors at each locus, only the typed subset was used in association tests. The classifier was reported to diagnose cytomegalovirus status with high specificity and sensitivity in both the original cohort and the validation cohort. The study listed 150 to 200 TCR beta chains as associated with cytomegalovirus. A later analysis found that TCR association rates varied across HLA loci, with DRB1 alleles showing the most associated TCRs and HLA-C alleles the fewest.

Inclusive of the bounding cysteine and phenylalanine, the CDR3 is 15 residues long. Left in the record is the CDR3 DNA by itself, 45 bases read in frame from the first base. Germline trimming amounts to 3 bases on V and 3 bases on J, with 7 as the count of junction bases outside the gene matches. CDR1 SGHDT and CDR2 YYEEEE are derived from the germline V gene. The library was built by means of the immunoSEQ multiplex PCR assay. For the multiplex PCR, a mixture combining 60 forward primers for TCR Vbeta segments and 13 reverse primers for TCR Jbeta segments was used. Amplification of the CDR3 region of rearranged TCR beta genes was performed with a multiplex PCR assay on genomic DNA. On the Illumina HiSeq System, the amplified TCR beta libraries were sequenced as 87-base-pair reads. As for the authors' bioinformatics: A later analysis tallied 75 million to 95 million unique TCR beta chains across the approximately 670 repertoires, and approximately 9.9 million of those chains were shared by two or more donors. Raw reads were error-corrected and collapsed into unique sequences by a nearest-neighbor algorithm in which closely related sequences were merged to remove PCR and sequencing errors. CDR3 sequences were aligned to IMGT reference sequences to assign V, D and J gene segments. Each retained sequence needed at least a six-nucleotide match to both a V gene segment and a J gene segment. Rearrangements were called productive when the CDR3 lacked stop codons and stayed in frame with V and J; all others were non-productive. Following IMGT convention, CDR3 was defined as the stretch from the second conserved V-encoded cysteine to the conserved J-encoded phenylalanine. The earlier analysis of fewer than 750 of the donors excluded sequences that lacked an unambiguous match to a single V gene segment. An earlier analysis of about 590 of the donors classified V segments as functional when productive rearrangements were above 56.7% and as segregating when the standard deviation between donors was above 5%. To diagnose cytomegalovirus status from the catalog of TCR beta chain sequences, a statistical classification framework was built. A later analysis assigned V and J genes by comparing TCR nucleotide sequences with IMGT/GENE-DB human TR gene sequences. In a later analysis, CDR3 sequences and most-parsimonious VDJ recombination scenarios were assigned using the TCRdist pipeline. A later analysis defined each TCR beta chain by its CDR3 amino acid sequence plus V-gene family, and excluded reads lacking a unique V-gene family. In a later analysis, fewer than 650 highly shared, low-generation-probability nucleotide sequences were removed to address suspected cross-contamination and a sequencing artifact. In a later analysis, a clonal expansion index for each public chain was calculated from normalized within-repertoire ranks of inferred template counts. In a later analysis, generation probabilities were computed with a VDJ recombination model fitted to out-of-frame rearrangements, and the resulting probabilities were checked against IGoR. Hypergeometric tests were used in a later analysis to score TCR-TCR, TCR-HLA and TCR-CMV co-occurrence, with a repertoire-size bias correction applied to the TCR pairs. A later analysis estimated false discovery rates by permuting HLA or CMV assignments 20 times. In a later analysis, co-occurring TCRs were grouped with DBSCAN, and TCRdist sequence similarity was added when clustering was performed within HLA-allele-positive subsets. Repertoires with fewer than 30,000 or more than 120,000 public chains, plus five repertoires with anomalous nucleotide sharing, were excluded from co-occurrence clustering. TCRdb mirrors the immuneACCESS table, restricted to in-frame sequences. Some clones are absent from its copies; in checked studies, under half trace to an unresolved V gene, and the reason for the others is unknown. Clonal size and the V and J genes are those of that table, whereas D and trimming came from the DNA. This sample has tens of thousands of clones in its table, and 67% of those were observed once. The ten largest clones take up 2.1% of the sample.

Comment on this clone: The target of this receptor is not known. Base quality data are lacking; no much larger clone is found one base away.

The cohort was made up of 500 to 800 healthy bone marrow donors. At the time of sampling, all cohort members were nominally healthy, though unrecorded immune exposures were likely present. The donor tested CMV seronegative, placing the donor among the 350 or so seronegative members of the cohort. A peripheral blood sample was provided by each donor, and peripheral blood mononuclear cells were used for TCR beta sequencing. The Qiagen DNeasy Blood Extraction Kit was used to extract genomic DNA from the blood cell samples. The sequence links TRBV5-6 to TRBJ2-7; TRBD1 lines up with 9 middle nucleotides. This TCR derives from a man aged 25-45 years in good health and CMV-seronegative. Sequenced: PBMCs. Read as DNA, the sequence is TGTGCCAGCAGCTCCTACGGACAGGGGTTCTACGAGCAGTACTTC. Translated, this is CASSSYGQGFYEQYF.